The source of this T cell receptor (beta chain) is a study of blood T cell repertoires in COVID-19. Study information: The United States, Italy and Spain supplied acute and convalescent COVID-19 samples. Sources were T cells, B-cell-depleted T cells, or PBMCs; the material itself was cDNA or gDNA.

Under the authors' procedure: Reference gene primer amplification gave estimated nucleated cell counts. The data were produced by immunoSEQ multiplex PCR, yet TCRdb's version contains in-frame clones alone and is incomplete. That table supplies the V and J calls and clone size; D and trimming were determined from the DNA. In the table there are hundreds of thousands of clones, 89% of which are singletons. V was cut by 10 bases and J by 8 bases, with 17 bases left in between. The length of the CDR3 is 13 residues. Germline CDR1 is MNHEY and CDR2 is SMNVEV (reference sequence). The sample was PBMCs or T cells enriched from blood (not recorded which). The chain has TRBV27 and TRBJ1-4, with a tentative D call TRBD1 (5 bases). The TCR sequence derives from a man in his 60s who had recovered from COVID-19. This CDR3 is CATNPGFGEKLFF. As DNA, the CDR3 is TGTGCCACCAACCCAGGGTTTGGAGAAAAACTGTTTTTT.